The following is a TCR beta chain sequence with its context. This sample stems from a study of control samples from healthy donors and cancer patients. The V end was cut by 0 bases, the J end by 1 base, with 6 bases between. CDR1 and CDR2 (germline): SGHRS, YFSETQ. The CDR3 contains 14 residues. The table came from immunoSEQ multiplex PCR; TCRdb's copy has only in-frame clones and leaves some out. The table shows about 94,000 clones, with 90% occurring only once. The clonotype originates from a woman aged 18-29 years in good health. Source material: blood. The V gene is TRBV5-1, the J gene TRBJ2-3, with D maybe TRBD2 (5 bases). The CDR3: CASSLEEGTDTQYF. The DNA for the CDR3 is TGCGCCAGCAGCTTGGAGGAGGGCACAGATACGCAGTATTTT. The variable domain in full, with the rest retrieved from reference TRBV5-1 and TRBJ2-3, is KAGVTQTPRYLIKTRGQQVTLSCSPISGHRSVSWYQQTPGQGLQFLFEYFSETQRNKGNFPGRFSGRQFSNSRSEMNVSTLELGDSALYLCASSLEEGTDTQYFGPGTRLTVL.